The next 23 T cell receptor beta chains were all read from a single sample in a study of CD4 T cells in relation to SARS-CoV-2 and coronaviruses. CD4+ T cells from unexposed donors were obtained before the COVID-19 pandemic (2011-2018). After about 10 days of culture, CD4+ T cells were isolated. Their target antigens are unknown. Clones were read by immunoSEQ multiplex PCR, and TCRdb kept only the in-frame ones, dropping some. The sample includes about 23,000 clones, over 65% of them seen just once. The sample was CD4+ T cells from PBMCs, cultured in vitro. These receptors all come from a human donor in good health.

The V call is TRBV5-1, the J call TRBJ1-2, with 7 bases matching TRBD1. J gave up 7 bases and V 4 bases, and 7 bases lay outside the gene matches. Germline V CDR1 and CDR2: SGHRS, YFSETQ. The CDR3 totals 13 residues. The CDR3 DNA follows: TGCGCCAGCAGCCAGGGGGACACCGCTGGCTACACCTTC. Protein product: CASSQGDTAGYTF.

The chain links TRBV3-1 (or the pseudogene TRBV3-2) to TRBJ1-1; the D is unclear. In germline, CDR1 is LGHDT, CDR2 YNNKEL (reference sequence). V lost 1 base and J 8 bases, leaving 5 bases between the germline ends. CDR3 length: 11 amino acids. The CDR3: CASSQGGEAFF. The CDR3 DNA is TGTGCCAGCAGCCAAGGGGGAGAAGCTTTCTTT.

The CDR3 region is CASSIDSPWDGYTF. CDR3 sequence (DNA): TGTGCCAGTAGTATAGACAGTCCCTGGGATGGCTACACCTTC. The chain couples TRBV19 to TRBJ1-2; D gene ambiguous. Germline CDR1 and CDR2: LNHDA and SQIVND (reference sequence). This CDR3 is built from 14 residues. Trimming cost V 0 bases and J 6 bases, with 11 bases left between them.

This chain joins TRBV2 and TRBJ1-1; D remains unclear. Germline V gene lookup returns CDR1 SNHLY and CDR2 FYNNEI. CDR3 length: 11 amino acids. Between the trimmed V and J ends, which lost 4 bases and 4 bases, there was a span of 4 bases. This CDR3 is CASSGFTEAFF. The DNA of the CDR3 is TGTGCCAGCAGTGGGTTCACTGAAGCTTTCTTT.

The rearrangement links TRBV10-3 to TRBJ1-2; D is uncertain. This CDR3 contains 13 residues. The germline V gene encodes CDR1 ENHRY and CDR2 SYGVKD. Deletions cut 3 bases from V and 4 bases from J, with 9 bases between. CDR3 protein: CAISDPLGYGYTF. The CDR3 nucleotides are TGTGCCATCAGTGACCCGCTCGGCTATGGCTACACCTTC.

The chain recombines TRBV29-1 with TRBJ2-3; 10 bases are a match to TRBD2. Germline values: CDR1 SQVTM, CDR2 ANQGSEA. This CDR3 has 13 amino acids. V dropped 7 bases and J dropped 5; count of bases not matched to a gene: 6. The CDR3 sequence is CSGAGGPGDTQYF. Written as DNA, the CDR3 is TGCAGCGGAGCGGGAGGGCCGGGAGATACGCAGTATTTT.

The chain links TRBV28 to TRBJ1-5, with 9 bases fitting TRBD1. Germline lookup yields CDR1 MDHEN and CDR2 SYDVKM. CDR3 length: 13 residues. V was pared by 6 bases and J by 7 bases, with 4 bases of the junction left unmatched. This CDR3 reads CASRRTGDQPQHF. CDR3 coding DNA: TGTGCCAGCAGGCGGACAGGGGACCAGCCCCAGCATTTT. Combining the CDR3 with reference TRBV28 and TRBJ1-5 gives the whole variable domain DVKVTQSSRYLVKRTGEKVFLECVQDMDHENMFWYRQDPGLGLRLIYFSYDVKMKEKGDIPEGYSVSREKKERFSLILESASTNQTSMYLCASRRTGDQPQHFGDGTRLSIL.

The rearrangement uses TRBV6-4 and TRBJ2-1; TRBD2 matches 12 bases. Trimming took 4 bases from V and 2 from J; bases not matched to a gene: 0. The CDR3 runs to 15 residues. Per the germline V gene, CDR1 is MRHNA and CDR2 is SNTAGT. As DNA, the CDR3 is TGTGCCAGCAGTGGGACTAGCGGGGCCTACAATGAGCAGTTCTTC. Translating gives CASSGTSGAYNEQFF.

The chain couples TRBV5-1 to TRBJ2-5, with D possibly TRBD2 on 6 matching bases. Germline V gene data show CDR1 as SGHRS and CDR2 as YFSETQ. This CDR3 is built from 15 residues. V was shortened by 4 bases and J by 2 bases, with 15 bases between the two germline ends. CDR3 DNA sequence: TGCGCCAGCAGCCTCCCTCTAGCGAGACAAGAGACCCAGTACTTC. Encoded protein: CASSLPLARQETQYF.

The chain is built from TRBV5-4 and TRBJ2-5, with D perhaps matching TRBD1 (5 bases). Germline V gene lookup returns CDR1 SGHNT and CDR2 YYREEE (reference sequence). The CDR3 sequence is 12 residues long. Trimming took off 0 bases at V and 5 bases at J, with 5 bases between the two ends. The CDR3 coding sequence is TGTGCCAGCAGCTTGGAGGGGGAGACCCAGTACTTC. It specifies CASSLEGETQYF.

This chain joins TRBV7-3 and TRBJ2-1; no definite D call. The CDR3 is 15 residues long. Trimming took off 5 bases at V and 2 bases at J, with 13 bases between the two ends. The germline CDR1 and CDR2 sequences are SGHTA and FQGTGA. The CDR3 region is CASSLTTSTYNEQFF. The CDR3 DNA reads TGTGCCAGCAGCCTCACGACATCTACCTACAATGAGCAGTTCTTC.

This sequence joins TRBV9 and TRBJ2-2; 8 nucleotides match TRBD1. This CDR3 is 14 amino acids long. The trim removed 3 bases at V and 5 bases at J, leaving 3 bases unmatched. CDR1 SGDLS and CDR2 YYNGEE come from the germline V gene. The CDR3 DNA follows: TGTGCCAGCAGCGGGACAGGGCTTACCGGGGAGCTGTTTTTT. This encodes CASSGTGLTGELFF.

CDR3: CASSIEWGTRAGELFF. The CDR3 DNA reads TGTGCCAGCAGTATCGAATGGGGCACCCGGGCCGGGGAGCTGTTTTTT. V is TRBV2 and J is TRBJ2-2; perhaps TRBD1 as D (5 bases). Germline V gives CDR1 SNHLY, CDR2 FYNNEI. CDR3 size: 16 residues. V lost 5 bases and J lost 6, with 19 bases in between.

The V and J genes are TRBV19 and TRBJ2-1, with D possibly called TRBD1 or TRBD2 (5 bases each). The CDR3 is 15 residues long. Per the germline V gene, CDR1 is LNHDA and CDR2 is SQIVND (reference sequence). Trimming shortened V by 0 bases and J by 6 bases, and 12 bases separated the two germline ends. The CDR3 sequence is CASSIDQVGTNEQFF. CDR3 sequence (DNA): TGTGCCAGTAGTATAGATCAGGTCGGGACCAATGAGCAGTTCTTC.

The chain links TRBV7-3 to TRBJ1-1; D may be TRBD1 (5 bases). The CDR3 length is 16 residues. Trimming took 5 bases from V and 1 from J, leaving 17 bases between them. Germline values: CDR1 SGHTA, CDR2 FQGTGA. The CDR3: CASSPGGGGSNTEAFF. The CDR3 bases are TGTGCCAGCAGCCCTGGTGGGGGGGGATCGAACACTGAAGCTTTCTTT.

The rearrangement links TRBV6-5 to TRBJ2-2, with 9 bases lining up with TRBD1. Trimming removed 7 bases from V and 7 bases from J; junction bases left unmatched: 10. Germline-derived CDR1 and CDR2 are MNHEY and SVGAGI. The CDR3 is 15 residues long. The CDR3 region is CASISDRGVGGELFF. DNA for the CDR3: TGTGCCAGCATCAGCGACAGGGGGGTTGGCGGGGAGCTGTTTTTT.

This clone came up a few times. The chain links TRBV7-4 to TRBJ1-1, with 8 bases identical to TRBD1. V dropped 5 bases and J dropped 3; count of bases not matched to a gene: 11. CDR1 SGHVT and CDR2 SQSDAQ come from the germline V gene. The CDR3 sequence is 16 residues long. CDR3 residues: CASSRPAGGWYTEAFF. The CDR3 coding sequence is TGTGCCAGCAGCCGACCGGCAGGGGGCTGGTACACTGAAGCTTTCTTT.

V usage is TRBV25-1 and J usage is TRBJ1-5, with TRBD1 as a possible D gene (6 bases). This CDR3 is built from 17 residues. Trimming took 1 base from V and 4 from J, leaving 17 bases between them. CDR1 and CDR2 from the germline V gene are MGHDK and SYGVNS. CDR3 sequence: CASSESTSGAGNQPQHF. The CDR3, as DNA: TGTGCCAGCAGTGAATCTACGTCGGGGGCAGGGAATCAGCCCCAGCATTTT.

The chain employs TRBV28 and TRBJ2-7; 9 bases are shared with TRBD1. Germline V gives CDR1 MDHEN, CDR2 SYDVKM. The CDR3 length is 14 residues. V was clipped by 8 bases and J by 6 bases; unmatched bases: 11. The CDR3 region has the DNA TGTGCCAGCGAGTCATCGGGACAGGGTGGCGAGCAGTACTTC. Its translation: CASESSGQGGEQYF.

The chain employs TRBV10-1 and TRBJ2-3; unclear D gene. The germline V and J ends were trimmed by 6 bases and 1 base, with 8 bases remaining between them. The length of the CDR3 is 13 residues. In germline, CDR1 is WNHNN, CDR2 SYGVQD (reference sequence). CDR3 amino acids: CASREEGTDTQYF. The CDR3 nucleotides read TGCGCCAGCAGGGAAGAAGGCACAGATACGCAGTATTTT.

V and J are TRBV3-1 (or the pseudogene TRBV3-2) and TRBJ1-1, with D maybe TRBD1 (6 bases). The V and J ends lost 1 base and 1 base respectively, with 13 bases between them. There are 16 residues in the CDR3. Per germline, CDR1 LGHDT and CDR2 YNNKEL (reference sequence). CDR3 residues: CASSQVQGPRNTEAFF. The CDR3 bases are TGTGCCAGCAGCCAAGTACAGGGTCCTCGGAACACTGAAGCTTTCTTT.

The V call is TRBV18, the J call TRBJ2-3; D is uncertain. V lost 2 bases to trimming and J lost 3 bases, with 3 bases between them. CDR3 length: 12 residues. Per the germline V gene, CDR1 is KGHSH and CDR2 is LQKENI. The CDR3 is CASSPGTDTQYF. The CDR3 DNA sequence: TGTGCCAGCTCACCAGGGACAGATACGCAGTATTTT. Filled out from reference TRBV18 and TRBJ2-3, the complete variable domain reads NAGVMQNPRHLVRRRGQEARLRCSPMKGHSHVYWYRQLPEEGLKFMVYLQKENIIDESGMPKERFSAEFPKEGPSILRIQQVVRGDSAAYFCASSPGTDTQYFGPGTRLTVL.

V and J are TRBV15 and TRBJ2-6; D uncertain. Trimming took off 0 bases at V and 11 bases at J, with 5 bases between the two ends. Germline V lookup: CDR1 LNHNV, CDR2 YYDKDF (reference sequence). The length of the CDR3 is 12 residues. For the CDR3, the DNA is TGTGCCACCAGCAGAGATCAGCACGTCCTGACTTTC. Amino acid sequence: CATSRDQHVLTF. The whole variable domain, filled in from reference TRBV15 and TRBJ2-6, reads DAMVIQNPRYQVTQFGKPVTLSCSQTLNHNVMYWYQQKSSQAPKLLFHYYDKDFNNEADTPDNFQSRRPNTSFCFLDIRSPGLGDTAMYLCATSRDQHVLTFGAGSRLTVL.